The 10 T cell receptor beta chains below were found in one sample sequenced in a study of T cells in Graves' hyperthyroidism and ophthalmopathy. Amplified TCR beta CDR3 regions derived from RNA transcripts. HTBI primers were employed in a first-round RT-PCR of the TCR CDR3. TCRdb reprocessed the multiplex PCR reads with MiXCR, giving one entry per CDR3 protein. The table lists some 580,000 distinct CDR3 sequences, around 16% of them singletons. Sequencing was carried out using blood. All receptors derive from a woman between 40 and 55 years old with Graves' ophthalmopathy.

This clonotype has ten or more counts. This rearrangement joins TRBV11-3 to TRBJ1-5; 8 bases fit TRBD1. Germline loops: CDR1 SGHNT, CDR2 YENEEA. This CDR3 has 14 residues. Trimming removed 10 bases from V and 4 bases from J; junction bases left unmatched: 9. The CDR3 sequence is CAIPRTGSNQPQHF. CDR3 nucleotide sequence: TGTGCCATTCCCCGGACAGGGAGTAATCAGCCCCAGCATTTT.

This clonotype was detected a few times. V is TRBV2 and J is TRBJ2-4; D may be TRBD1 (6 bases). The V gene lost 4 bases and the J gene lost 0 bases, with 13 bases spanning the gap. The CDR3 length is 16 residues. CDR1 is SNHLY and CDR2 is FYNNEI in the germline V gene. CDR3 in amino acids: CASSADRSLAKNIQYF. Written as DNA, the CDR3 is TGTGCCAGCAGTGCTGACAGGTCTCTAGCCAAAAACATTCAGTACTTC.

This clonotype was observed at least ten times. The gene calls are TRBV7-6 and TRBJ2-3; D not certain. The CDR3 consists of 15 residues. Germline values: CDR1 SGHVS, CDR2 FNYEAQ. Between the trimmed V and J ends, which lost 5 bases and 2 bases, there was a span of 14 bases. CDR3 bases: TGTGCCAGCAGCGAGTGGACGGATCTCACAGATACGCAGTATTTT. This codes for CASSEWTDLTDTQYF.

This clonotype appeared a few times. The V gene is TRBV12-3 or TRBV12-4, the J gene TRBJ2-5, with 8 bases that match TRBD2. V shed 7 bases and J 1 base; nucleotides not matched to a gene: 8. The CDR3 covers 15 residues. The CDR3 DNA reads TGTGCCAGCAATGTAACTAGCGGACCCCAAGAGACCCAGTACTTC. Protein product: CASNVTSGPQETQYF.

This clonotype was found many times. The rearrangement joins TRBV12-3 or TRBV12-4 to TRBJ1-4, with D perhaps matching TRBD1 (5 bases). The CDR3 has 14 amino acids. V dropped 6 bases and J dropped 8 bases, with 16 bases sitting between them. The CDR3 region has the DNA TGTGCCAGCAGGTCTCGCCAGGGAAGGGAAAAACTGTTTTTT. Translated: CASRSRQGREKLFF.

The CDR3 nucleotides are TGTGCCAGCAGCCAGGGGGGAGCGGGAGATCACGAGCAGTACTTC. It yields the protein CASSQGGAGDHEQYF. This sequence joins TRBV7-8 and TRBJ2-7; TRBD2 might be the D (8 bases). The ends were cut back, 5 bases at V and 5 bases at J, with 19 bases in the middle. CDR3 length: 15 residues. The germline gives CDR1 SGHVS, CDR2 FQNEAQ.

Here the CDR3 reads CASSQDQWSGEAFF. CDR3 nucleotide sequence: TGTGCCAGCAGCCAAGATCAATGGAGCGGGGAAGCTTTCTTT. V and J are TRBV3-1 and TRBJ1-1; no clear D gene. Trimming pared 0 bases from V and 8 bases from J, leaving 13 bases between. In germline, CDR1 is LGHDT, CDR2 YNNKEL (reference sequence). CDR3 size: 14 residues.

This clonotype has a count of ten or more. The rearrangement joins TRBV10-3 to TRBJ2-7; 9 nucleotides line up with TRBD1. The germline V gene has CDR1 ENHRY and CDR2 SYGVKD. Trimming removed 6 bases from V and 7 bases from J; junction bases left unmatched: 7. The CDR3 has 13 amino acids. As DNA, the CDR3 is TGTGCCATCAGCAGGGACAGGGCCTCGGAGCAGTACTTC. It encodes CAISRDRASEQYF.

The V gene is TRBV28, the J gene TRBJ2-1; the match to TRBD2 covers 7 bases. This CDR3 is 13 amino acids long. The germline V gene encodes CDR1 MDHEN and CDR2 SYDVKM. The V gene end was trimmed by 10 bases and the J gene end by 3 bases; junction bases not matched to a gene: 6. The CDR3 spells CATTPGGYNEQFF. The CDR3, as DNA: TGTGCCACGACCCCGGGGGGCTACAATGAGCAGTTCTTC.

On this clonotype: A much more abundant neighbour one base away suggests this may be a read error. V and J are TRBV30 and TRBJ2-1; D is perhaps TRBD2 (6 bases). Germline V gene lookup returns CDR1 GTSNPN and CDR2 SVGIG (reference sequence). This CDR3 is 14 amino acids long. The ends were cut back, 3 bases at V and 7 bases at J, with 16 bases in the middle. CDR3 in DNA: TGTGCCTGGAGGCTCGGGACTGGCCTAAATGAGCAGTTCTTC. This gives the protein CAWRLGTGLNEQFF.